This passage covers 17 T cell receptor beta chains from one sample sequenced in a study of cytotoxic CD8 clonotypes in ibrutinib-treated CLL. Method: immunoSEQ multiplex PCR; TCRdb's copy keeps in-frame clones and lacks some. The sample holds 250,000 to 350,000 clones, approximately 76% seen once. The sequencing here drew on PBMCs, taken at disease progression, from a patient treated with ibrutinib. These receptors were taken from a human donor with chronic lymphocytic leukemia.

V is TRBV6-5 and J is TRBJ1-1, with D perhaps matching TRBD1 (5 bases). Germline V gene lookup returns CDR1 MNHEY and CDR2 SVGAGI. The CDR3 runs to 12 residues. V was shortened by 3 bases and J by 6 bases, with 8 bases between the two germline ends. CDR3 loop: CASSYMGAEAFF. The CDR3 coding sequence is TGTGCCAGCAGTTATATGGGGGCTGAAGCTTTCTTT.

V is TRBV2 and J is TRBJ2-4, with TRBD2 matching over 13 bases. Losses at the gene ends were 7 bases for V and 8 bases for J; bases not matched to a gene: 8. The CDR3 loop spans 15 amino acids. Germline CDR1 SNHLY, CDR2 FYNNEI. The CDR3 loop is CASKQGLAGSHIQYF. The CDR3 coding sequence is TGTGCCAGCAAACAGGGACTAGCGGGGAGTCACATTCAGTACTTC.

The chain has TRBV15 and TRBJ1-2; no clear D gene. The germline V and J ends were trimmed by 1 base and 4 bases, with 7 bases remaining between them. The CDR3 loop spans 13 amino acids. Germline CDR1 LNHNV, CDR2 YYDKDF (reference sequence). This chain's CDR3 is CATSRAGSYGYTF. The CDR3 DNA sequence: TGTGCCACCAGCAGAGCCGGCAGCTATGGCTACACCTTC.

The chain joins TRBV19 to TRBJ2-7; D is undetermined. V was pared by 3 bases and J by 5 bases, with 14 bases between. The CDR3 spans 14 residues. Per the germline V gene, CDR1 is LNHDA and CDR2 is SQIVND (reference sequence). This CDR3 is CASSMGRWFDEQYF. The DNA for the CDR3 is TGTGCCAGTAGTATGGGTCGGTGGTTCGACGAGCAGTACTTC.

The chain employs TRBV7-3 and TRBJ2-3; TRBD2 aligns across 10 bases. The CDR3 loop spans 18 amino acids. Trimming cost V 2 bases and J 2 bases; bases outside gene matches: 10. Germline V gene lookup returns CDR1 SGHTA and CDR2 FQGTGA. This chain's CDR3 is CASSLPRASGGNTDTQYF. The DNA for the CDR3 is TGTGCCAGCAGCTTACCCCGGGCTAGCGGGGGTAACACAGATACGCAGTATTTT.

Remarks on this clone: Other DNA sequences in the sample encode the same CDR3. This sequence joins TRBV20-1 and TRBJ2-7; the D gene is possibly TRBD2 (5 bases). The CDR3 is 11 residues long. Germline CDR1 is DFQATT and CDR2 is SNEGSKA (reference sequence). Trimming pared 3 bases from V and 4 bases from J, leaving 7 bases between. DNA of the CDR3: TGCAGTGCTAGGACGGGATACGAGCAGTACTTC. Its protein is CSARTGYEQYF.

The CDR3 sequence: CASSPDRDEQYF. The CDR3 nucleotides read TGTGCCAGCAGCCCAGACAGGGACGAGCAGTACTTC. The genes are TRBV7-9 and TRBJ2-7, with 7 bases lining up with TRBD1. Germline V gene sequence: CDR1 SEHNR, CDR2 FQNEAQ (reference sequence). The length of the CDR3 is 12 residues. The V segment lost 5 bases and the J segment 5 bases; nucleotides outside the gene matches: 3.

Only a few counts were recorded for this clone. This chain links TRBV5-4 with TRBJ2-5; either TRBD1 or TRBD2 may supply D (5 bases each). CDR1 SGHNT and CDR2 YYREEE come from the germline V gene (reference sequence). V was clipped by 1 base and J by 4 bases, with 11 bases between them. CDR3 length: 14 residues. The CDR3, as DNA: TGTGCCAGCAGCTTGTATGGGGGAATAGAGACCCAGTACTTC. It is translated as CASSLYGGIETQYF. Full variable domain (rest looked up from reference TRBV5-4 and TRBJ2-5): ETGVTQSPTHLIKTRGQQVTLRCSSQSGHNTVSWYQQALGQGPQFIFQYYREEENGRGNFPPRFSGLQFPNYSSELNVNALELDDSALYLCASSLYGGIETQYFGPGTRLLVL.

There are a few counts of this clone. V gene TRBV29-1 combines with J gene TRBJ1-5, with TRBD1 as a possible D gene (6 bases). V lost 1 base to trimming and J lost 3 bases, with 7 bases between them. CDR3 size: 13 residues. The germline CDR1 and CDR2 sequences are SQVTM and ANQGSEA. As DNA, the CDR3 is TGCAGCGTTGAAGCAGGGGTCAATCAGCCCCAGCATTTT. This sequence encodes CSVEAGVNQPQHF. The full variable domain, with the rest looked up from reference TRBV29-1 and TRBJ1-5, is SAVISQKPSRDICQRGTSLTIQCQVDSQVTMMFWYRQQPGQSLTLIATANQGSEATYESGFVIDKFPISRPNLTFSTLTVSNMSPEDSSIYLCSVEAGVNQPQHFGDGTRLSIL.

The chain is built from TRBV4-1 and TRBJ2-7; 7 nucleotides match TRBD1. The CDR3 is 15 amino acids. Trimming took 1 base from V and 5 from J; bases not matched to a gene: 8. Germline CDR1 is MGHRA and CDR2 is YSYEKL. CDR3 DNA sequence: TGCGCCAGCAGCCAAGGACAGGGAGACCCCCACGAGCAGTACTTC. Translation gives CASSQGQGDPHEQYF.

The chain recombines TRBV27 with TRBJ2-1; D possibly corresponds to TRBD1 (6 bases). The length of the CDR3 is 18 residues. The germline V and J ends were trimmed by 6 bases and 4 bases, with 25 bases remaining between them. CDR1 MNHEY and CDR2 SMNVEV come from the germline V gene (reference sequence). CDR3 nucleotides: TGTGCCAGCAGCACAGGGCGATTCCGGGAAAATGCTTACAATGAGCAGTTCTTC. It encodes CASSTGRFRENAYNEQFF.

The V and J genes are TRBV27 and TRBJ1-2, with D maybe TRBD1 (5 bases). The CDR3 extends over 14 amino acids. The germline V gene has CDR1 MNHEY and CDR2 SMNVEV (reference sequence). V was pared by 4 bases and J by 5 bases, with 14 bases between. CDR3: CASSWGRDGYGYTF. In DNA form, the CDR3 reads TGTGCCAGCAGTTGGGGGAGGGACGGGTATGGCTACACCTTC.

This chain joins TRBV27 and TRBJ2-5; D gene unclear. The V end was cut by 0 bases, the J end by 7 bases, with 9 bases between. This CDR3 spans 13 amino acids. CDR1 is MNHEY, CDR2 SMNVEV, per germline (reference sequence). The CDR3 sequence is CASSLSGVGTQYF. CDR3 bases: TGTGCCAGCAGTTTATCGGGTGTTGGGACCCAGTACTTC.

The V and J genes are TRBV29-1 and TRBJ2-7; D may be TRBD1 (5 bases). Germline loops: CDR1 SQVTM, CDR2 ANQGSEA. The CDR3 runs to 15 residues. V lost 5 bases and J lost 6, with 23 bases in between. The CDR3 sequence is CSVCSVTGMYCEQYF. The CDR3 coding sequence is TGCAGCGTTTGTTCCGTTACAGGCATGTATTGCGAGCAGTACTTC.

This clone was detected only a few times. The J gene is TRBJ2-5, the V gene TRBV27; D is unclear. The CDR3 runs to 11 residues. V dropped 5 bases and J dropped 7 bases, with 8 bases sitting between them. Germline V gene data show CDR1 as MNHEY and CDR2 as SMNVEV (reference sequence). In nucleotides, the CDR3 is TGTGCCAGCAGTGGGCCAGGGACCCAGTACTTC. As protein: CASSGPGTQYF.

This clone was counted once. This sequence joins TRBV9 and TRBJ2-1, with TRBD2 as a possible D gene (6 bases). Trimming removed 3 bases at V and 4 bases at J, with 14 bases between. This CDR3 is 15 amino acids long. CDR1 and CDR2 (germline): SGDLS, YYNGEE. The CDR3 sequence: CASSARVGGYNEQFF. The CDR3 bases are TGTGCCAGCAGCGCCAGGGTGGGGGGATACAATGAGCAGTTCTTC.

This clone was seen ten or more times. V and J are TRBV29-1 and TRBJ2-5; D call uncertain. The CDR3 runs 11 residues. Germline V gene data show CDR1 as SQVTM and CDR2 as ANQGSEA. Trimming removed 5 bases from V and 2 bases from J, with 6 bases in between. In DNA, the CDR3 is TGCAGCGTTATAGGACAAGAGACCCAGTACTTC. It specifies CSVIGQETQYF. Full variable domain (missing parts from reference TRBV29-1 and TRBJ2-5): SAVISQKPSRDICQRGTSLTIQCQVDSQVTMMFWYRQQPGQSLTLIATANQGSEATYESGFVIDKFPISRPNLTFSTLTVSNMSPEDSSIYLCSVIGQETQYFGPGTRLLVL.